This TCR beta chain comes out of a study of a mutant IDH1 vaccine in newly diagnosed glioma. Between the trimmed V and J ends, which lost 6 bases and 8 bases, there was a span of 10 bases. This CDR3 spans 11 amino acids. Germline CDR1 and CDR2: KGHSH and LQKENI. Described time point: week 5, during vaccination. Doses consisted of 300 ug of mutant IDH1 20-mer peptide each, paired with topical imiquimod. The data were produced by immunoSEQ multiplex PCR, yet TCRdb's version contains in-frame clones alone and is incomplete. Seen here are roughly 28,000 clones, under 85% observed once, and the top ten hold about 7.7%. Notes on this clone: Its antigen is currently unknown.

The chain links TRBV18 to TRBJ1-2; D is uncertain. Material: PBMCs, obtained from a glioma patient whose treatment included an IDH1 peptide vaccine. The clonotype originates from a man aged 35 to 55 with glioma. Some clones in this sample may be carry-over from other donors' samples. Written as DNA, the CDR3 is TGTGCCAGCTCTGCATCGGAAGGCTACACCTTC. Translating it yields CASSASEGYTF.